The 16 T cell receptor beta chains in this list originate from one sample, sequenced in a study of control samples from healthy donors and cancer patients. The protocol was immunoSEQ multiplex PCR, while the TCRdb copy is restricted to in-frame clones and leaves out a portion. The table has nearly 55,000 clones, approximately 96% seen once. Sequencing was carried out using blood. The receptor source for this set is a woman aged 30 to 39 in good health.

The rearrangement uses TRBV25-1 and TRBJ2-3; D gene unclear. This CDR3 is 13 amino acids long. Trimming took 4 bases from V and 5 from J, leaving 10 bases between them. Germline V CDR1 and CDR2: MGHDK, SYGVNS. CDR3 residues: CASSGYDGDTQYF. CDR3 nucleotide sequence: TGTGCCAGCAGTGGTTACGACGGAGATACGCAGTATTTT.

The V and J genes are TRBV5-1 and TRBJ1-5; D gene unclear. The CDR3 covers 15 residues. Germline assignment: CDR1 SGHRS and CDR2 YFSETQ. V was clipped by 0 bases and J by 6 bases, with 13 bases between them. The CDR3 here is CASSLGTQMGQPQHF. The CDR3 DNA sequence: TGCGCCAGCAGCTTGGGTACTCAAATGGGTCAGCCCCAGCATTTT.

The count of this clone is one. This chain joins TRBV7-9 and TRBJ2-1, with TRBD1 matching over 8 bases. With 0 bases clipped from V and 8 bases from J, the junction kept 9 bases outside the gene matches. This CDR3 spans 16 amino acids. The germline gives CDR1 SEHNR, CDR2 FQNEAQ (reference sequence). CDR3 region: CASSLAGAGGGDEQFF. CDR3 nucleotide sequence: TGTGCCAGCAGCTTAGCGGGGGCAGGGGGCGGCGATGAGCAGTTCTTC.

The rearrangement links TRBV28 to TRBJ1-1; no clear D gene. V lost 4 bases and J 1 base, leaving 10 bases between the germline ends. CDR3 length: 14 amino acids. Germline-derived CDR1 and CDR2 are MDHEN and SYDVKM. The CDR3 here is CASSSRWGNTEAFF. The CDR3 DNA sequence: TGTGCCAGCAGTTCCCGATGGGGGAACACTGAAGCTTTCTTT. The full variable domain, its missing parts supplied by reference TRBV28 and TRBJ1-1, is DVKVTQSSRYLVKRTGEKVFLECVQDMDHENMFWYRQDPGLGLRLIYFSYDVKMKEKGDIPEGYSVSREKKERFSLILESASTNQTSMYLCASSSRWGNTEAFFGQGTRLTVV.

CDR3 in DNA: TGTGCCAGTAGTGCCGGAGGCACGTCCTACAATGAGCAGTTCTTC. Amino acids: CASSAGGTSYNEQFF. This chain joins TRBV19 and TRBJ2-1, with D tentatively TRBD2 (5 bases). The CDR3 has 15 amino acids. Trimming cost V 5 bases and J 1 base, with 12 bases left between them. CDR1 LNHDA and CDR2 SQIVND come from the germline V gene (reference sequence).

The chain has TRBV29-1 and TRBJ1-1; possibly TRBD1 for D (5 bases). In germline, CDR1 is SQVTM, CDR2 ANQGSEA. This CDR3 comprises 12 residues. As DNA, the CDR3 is TGCACCTCCGGCGGCGAGGGGACTGAAGCTTTCTTT. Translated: CTSGGEGTEAFF.

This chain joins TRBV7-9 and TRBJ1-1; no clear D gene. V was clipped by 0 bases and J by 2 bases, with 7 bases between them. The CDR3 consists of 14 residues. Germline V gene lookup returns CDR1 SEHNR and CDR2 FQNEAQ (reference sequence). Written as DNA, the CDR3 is TGTGCCAGCAGCTTAGCCCAAAGTAACACTGAAGCTTTCTTT. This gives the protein CASSLAQSNTEAFF.

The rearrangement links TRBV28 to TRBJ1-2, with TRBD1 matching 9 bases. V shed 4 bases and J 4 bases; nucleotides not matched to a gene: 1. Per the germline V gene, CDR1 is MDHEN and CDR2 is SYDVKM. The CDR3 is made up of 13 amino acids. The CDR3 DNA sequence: TGTGCCAGCAGTTCGGGACAGGGCTATGGCTACACCTTC. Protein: CASSSGQGYGYTF.

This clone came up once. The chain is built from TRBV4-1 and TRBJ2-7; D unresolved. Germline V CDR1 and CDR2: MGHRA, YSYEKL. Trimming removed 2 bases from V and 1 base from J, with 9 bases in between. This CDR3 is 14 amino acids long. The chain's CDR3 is CASSQKELSYEQYF. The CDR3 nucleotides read TGCGCCAGCAGCCAAAAGGAGCTGTCCTACGAGCAGTACTTC.

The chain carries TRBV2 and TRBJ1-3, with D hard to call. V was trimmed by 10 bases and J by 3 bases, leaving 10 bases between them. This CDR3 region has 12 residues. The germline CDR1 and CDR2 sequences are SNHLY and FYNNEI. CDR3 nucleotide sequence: TGTGCCACCATGAAGAGTGGAAACACCATATATTTT. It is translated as CATMKSGNTIYF.

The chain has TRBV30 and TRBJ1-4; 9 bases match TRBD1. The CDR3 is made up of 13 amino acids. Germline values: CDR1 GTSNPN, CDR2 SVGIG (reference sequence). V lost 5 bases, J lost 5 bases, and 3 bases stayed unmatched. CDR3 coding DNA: TGTGCCTGGCAGGGGACAGGGAATGAAAAACTGTTTTTT. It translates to CAWQGTGNEKLFF.

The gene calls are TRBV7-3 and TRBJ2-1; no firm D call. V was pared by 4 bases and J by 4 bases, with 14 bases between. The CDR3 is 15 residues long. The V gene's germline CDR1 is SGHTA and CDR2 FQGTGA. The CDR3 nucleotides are TGTGCCAGCAGCTCCCCCTTACTGGGTTACAATGAGCAGTTCTTC. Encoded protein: CASSSPLLGYNEQFF.

This chain's CDR3 is CASSSRTSGPEETQYF. CDR3 sequence (DNA): TGTGCCAGCAGTTCAAGGACTAGCGGACCTGAAGAGACCCAGTACTTC. J is TRBJ2-5 and V is TRBV11-2; 10 bases are a match to TRBD2. After removal of 6 bases from V and 3 bases from J, the junction contained 10 bases not matched to a gene. The CDR3 is made up of 16 amino acids. The germline gives CDR1 SGHAT, CDR2 FQNNGV.

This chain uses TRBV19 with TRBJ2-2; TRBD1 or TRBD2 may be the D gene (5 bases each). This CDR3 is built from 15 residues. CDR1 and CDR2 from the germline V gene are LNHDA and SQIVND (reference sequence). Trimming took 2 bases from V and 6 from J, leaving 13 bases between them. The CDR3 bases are TGTGCCAGTAGTATATCCATGGGACCGGCCGGGGAGCTGTTTTTT. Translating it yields CASSISMGPAGELFF.

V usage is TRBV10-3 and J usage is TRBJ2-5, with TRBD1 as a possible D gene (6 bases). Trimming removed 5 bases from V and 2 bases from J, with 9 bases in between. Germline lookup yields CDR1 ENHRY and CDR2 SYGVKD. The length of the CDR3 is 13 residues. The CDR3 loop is CAISRTAQETQYF. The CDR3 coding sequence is TGTGCCATCAGTAGGACAGCGCAAGAGACCCAGTACTTC.

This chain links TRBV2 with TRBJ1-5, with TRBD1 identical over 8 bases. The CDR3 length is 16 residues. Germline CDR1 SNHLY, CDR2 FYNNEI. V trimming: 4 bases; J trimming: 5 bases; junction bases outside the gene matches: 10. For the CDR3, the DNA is TGTGCCAGCAGTGGAGGACAGGGAATGTCCCATCAGCCCCAGCATTTT. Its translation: CASSGGQGMSHQPQHF.